This TCR beta chain is from a study of T cell responses to AZD1222 COVID-19 vaccine. The CDR3 has 17 residues. The ends were cut back, 0 bases at V and 2 bases at J, with 14 bases in the middle. In germline, CDR1 is WNHNN, CDR2 SYGVQD (reference sequence). TCRdb keeps only in-frame clones here, not all; method: immunoSEQ multiplex PCR. The sample contains tens of thousands of clones, around 85% of which appear only once. Study observations and caveats: Unmutated variant regions reportedly attract nearly half of all spike-specific TCRs.

For this clone: What it recognizes is unknown.

The V call is TRBV10-1, the J call TRBJ1-5; D gene uncertain. The TCR was taken from an adult in good health. Sequenced here: peripheral blood, sampled on day 0 of MenACWY control vaccination. CDR3 nucleotides: TGCGCCAGCAGTGAGTCGATCCCTAATGGGGGCAATCAGCCCCAGCATTTT. Encoded protein: CASSESIPNGGNQPQHF.